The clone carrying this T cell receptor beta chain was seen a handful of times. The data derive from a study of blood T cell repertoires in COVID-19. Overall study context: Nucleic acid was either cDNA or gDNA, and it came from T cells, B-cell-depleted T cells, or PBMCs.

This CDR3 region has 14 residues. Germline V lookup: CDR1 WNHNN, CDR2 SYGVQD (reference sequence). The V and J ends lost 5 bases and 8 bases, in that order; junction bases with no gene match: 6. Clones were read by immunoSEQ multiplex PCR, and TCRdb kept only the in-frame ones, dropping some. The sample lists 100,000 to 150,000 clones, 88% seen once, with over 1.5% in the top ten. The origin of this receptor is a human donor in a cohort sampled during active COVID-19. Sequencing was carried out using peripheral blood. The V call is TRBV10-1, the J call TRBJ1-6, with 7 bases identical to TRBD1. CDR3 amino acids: CASSKDRPDSPLHF. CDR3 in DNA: TGCGCCAGCAGTAAGGACAGGCCGGATTCACCCCTCCACTTT.